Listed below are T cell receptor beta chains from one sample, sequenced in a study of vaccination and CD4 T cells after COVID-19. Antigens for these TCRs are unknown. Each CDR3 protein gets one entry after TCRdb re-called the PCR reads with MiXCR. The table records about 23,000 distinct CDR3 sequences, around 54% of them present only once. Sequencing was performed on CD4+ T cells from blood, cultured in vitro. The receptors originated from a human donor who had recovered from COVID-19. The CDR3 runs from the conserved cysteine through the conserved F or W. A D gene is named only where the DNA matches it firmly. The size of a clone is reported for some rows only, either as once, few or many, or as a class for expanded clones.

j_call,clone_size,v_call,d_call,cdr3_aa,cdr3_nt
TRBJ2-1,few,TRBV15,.,CATSRVVRQHNEQFF,TGTGCCACCAGCAGAGTCGTGCGGCAGCACAATGAGCAGTTCTTC
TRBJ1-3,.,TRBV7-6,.,CASSLARYRNGNTIYF,TGTGCCAGCAGCTTAGCCCGATACAGGAATGGAAACACCATATATTTT
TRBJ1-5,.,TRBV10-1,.,CASSESSPAAGDHQPQHF,TGCGCCAGCAGTGAGTCGTCCCCAGCGGCAGGGGATCATCAGCCCCAGCATTTT
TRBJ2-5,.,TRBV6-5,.,CASSYSWEETQYF,TGTGCCAGCAGTTACTCTTGGGAAGAGACCCAGTACTTC
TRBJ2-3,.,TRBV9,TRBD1,CASSVEPGQGITDTQYF,TGTGCCAGCAGCGTAGAACCGGGACAGGGGATCACAGATACGCAGTATTTT
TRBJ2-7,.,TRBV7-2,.,CASSLVPGSYEQYF,TGTGCCAGCAGCTTAGTTCCGGGGTCCTACGAGCAGTACTTC
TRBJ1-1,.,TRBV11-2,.,CASSLGGRVEAFF,TGTGCCAGCAGCTTAGGGGGCAGGGTTGAAGCTTTCTTT
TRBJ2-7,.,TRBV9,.,CASSRGSSYEQYF,TGTGCCAGCAGCAGGGGGAGCTCCTACGAGCAGTACTTC
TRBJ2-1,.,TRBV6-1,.,CASSPRTAFQLSYNEQFF,TGTGCCAGCAGTCCCCGGACAGCCTTTCAATTATCCTACAATGAGCAGTTCTTC
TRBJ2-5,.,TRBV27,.,CASSLGAVETQYF,TGTGCCAGCAGTCTGGGGGCCGTTGAGACCCAGTACTTC
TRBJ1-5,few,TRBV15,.,CATSRDTSQPQHF,TGTGCCACCAGCAGAGATACTAGTCAGCCCCAGCATTTT
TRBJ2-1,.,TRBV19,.,CATSRGVGTSYNEQFF,TGTGCCACGTCCCGGGGAGTGGGTACTTCCTACAATGAGCAGTTCTTC
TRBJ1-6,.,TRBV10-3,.,CAISESNGENSPLHF,TGTGCCATCAGTGAGTCTAACGGGGAGAATTCACCCCTCCACTTT
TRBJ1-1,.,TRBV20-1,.,CSAWGGGATEAFF,TGCAGTGCTTGGGGAGGGGGAGCCACTGAAGCTTTCTTT
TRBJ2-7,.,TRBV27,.,CASSLSFGLSYEQYF,TGTGCCAGCAGTTTATCGTTCGGACTTTCCTACGAGCAGTACTTC
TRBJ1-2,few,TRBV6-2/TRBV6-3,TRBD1,CASRGTGRLRERGYTF,TGTGCCAGCAGAGGGACAGGGCGCCTCAGGGAACGTGGCTACACCTTC
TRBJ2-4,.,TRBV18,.,CASSPLETGENIQYF,TGTGCCAGCTCACCACTCGAAACGGGAGAAAACATTCAGTACTTC
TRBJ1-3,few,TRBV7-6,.,CASSLGGSGNTIYF,TGTGCCAGCAGCCTCGGGGGCTCTGGAAACACCATATATTTT
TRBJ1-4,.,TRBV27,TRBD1,CASSLSPPGGVANEKLFF,TGTGCCAGCAGTTTATCGCCGCCAGGGGGGGTGGCTAATGAAAAACTGTTTTTT
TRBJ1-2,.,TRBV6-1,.,CASRPGGSGLGYTF,TGTGCCAGCAGACCCGGGGGGTCGGGGCTTGGCTACACCTTC
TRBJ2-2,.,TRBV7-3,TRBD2,CASGPSGGWGTGELFF,TGTGCCAGCGGCCCCTCGGGGGGTTGGGGCACCGGGGAGCTGTTTTTT
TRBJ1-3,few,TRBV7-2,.,CASSPTGLSGNTIYF,TGTGCCAGCAGCCCGACAGGTCTTTCTGGAAACACCATATATTTT
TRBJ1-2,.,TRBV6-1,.,CASSPLGAKGLPIHGYTF,TGTGCCAGCAGCCCCCTAGGCGCGAAGGGGTTACCAATCCATGGCTACACCTTC